This T cell receptor beta chain was captured in a study of PD-L1 blockade in urothelial cancer. Study-wide context: Researchers looked at the blood 3 weeks (second dose) and 6 weeks after treatment began. Reported median T cell count for blood samples was roughly 150,000.

Sequencing was performed with immunoSEQ multiplex PCR; in TCRdb, only in-frame clones are kept and a portion is missing. The sample consists of more than 30,000 clones, roughly 90% of them appearing once. A total of 1 to 8 samples per patient were collected pretreatment and on-treatment. The CDR3 contains 17 residues. Germline V lookup: CDR1 WNHNN, CDR2 SYGVQD (reference sequence). Trimming shortened V by 0 bases and J by 3 bases, and 15 bases separated the two germline ends. The source of this sequence is a man aged 60 to 69 with urothelial cancer. This chain links TRBV10-1 with TRBJ2-1; perhaps TRBD1 as D (6 bases). This specimen was PBMCs, taken around atezolizumab (anti-PD-L1) treatment. The CDR3 region is CASSESRQATNYNEQFF. DNA for the CDR3: TGCGCCAGCAGTGAGTCGCGACAGGCAACAAACTACAATGAGCAGTTCTTC.